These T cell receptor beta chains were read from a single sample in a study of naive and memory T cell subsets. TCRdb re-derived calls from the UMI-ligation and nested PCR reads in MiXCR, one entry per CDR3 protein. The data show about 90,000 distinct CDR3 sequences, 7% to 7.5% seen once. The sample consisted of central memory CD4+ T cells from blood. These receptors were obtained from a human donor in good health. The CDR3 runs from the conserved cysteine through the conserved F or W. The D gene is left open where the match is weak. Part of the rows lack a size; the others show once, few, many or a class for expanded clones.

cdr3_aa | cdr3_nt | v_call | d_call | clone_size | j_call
CASSLGIPTSGTSYEQYF | TGCGCCAGCAGCTTGGGAATCCCGACTAGCGGGACGTCCTACGAGCAGTACTTC | TRBV5-1 | TRBD2 | few | TRBJ2-7
CASSLARDATNEKLFF | TGTGCCAGCAGCTTGGCCCGTGATGCAACTAATGAAAAACTGTTTTTT | TRBV5-6 | NA | many | TRBJ1-4
CASTGTAEAFF | TGTGCCAGCACCGGGACGGCTGAAGCTTTCTTT | TRBV12-3/TRBV12-4 | NA | many | TRBJ1-1
CAWRTGGVSPLHF | TGTGCCTGGAGGACAGGGGGGGTTTCACCCCTCCACTTT | TRBV30 | TRBD1 | many | TRBJ1-6
CASSLEAGLTYEQYF | TGTGCCAGCAGCTTAGAGGCGGGATTGACCTACGAGCAGTACTTC | TRBV7-8 | NA | many | TRBJ2-7
CASSYSGQSYGYTF | TGTGCCAGCAGTTACTCCGGACAGAGCTATGGCTACACCTTC | TRBV6-2/TRBV6-3 | NA | NA | TRBJ1-2
CASSFGIGPNQPQHF | TGTGCCAGCAGTTTTGGTATCGGGCCAAATCAGCCCCAGCATTTT | TRBV7-2 | NA | few | TRBJ1-5
CASSLERSYGYTF | TGTGCCAGCAGCTTGGAAAGATCCTATGGCTACACCTTC | TRBV5-6 | NA | few | TRBJ1-2
CAWSEQGTDTQYF | TGTGCCTGGAGTGAACAGGGCACAGATACGCAGTATTTT | TRBV30 | NA | NA | TRBJ2-3
CASSATGGYEQYF | TGTGCCAGTAGTGCTACAGGGGGGTACGAGCAGTACTTC | TRBV19 | TRBD1 | few | TRBJ2-7
CASSLRRWTSGNSYNEQFF | TGTGCCAGCAGCCTCCGACGGTGGACTAGCGGGAACTCCTACAATGAGCAGTTCTTC | TRBV12-3/TRBV12-4 | TRBD2 | many | TRBJ2-1
CASSLEGYQPQHF | TGTGCCAGCAGCTTAGAAGGTTATCAGCCCCAGCATTTT | TRBV7-2 | NA | many | TRBJ1-5
CASSSRARERQYF | TGTGCCAGCAGCTCGAGGGCTAGGGAGAGGCAGTATTTT | TRBV11-1 | NA | many | TRBJ2-3
CATVAGISYNEQFF | TGTGCCACAGTAGCGGGTATCTCCTACAATGAGCAGTTCTTC | TRBV2 | TRBD2 | many | TRBJ2-1
CASSPEQINQPQHF | TGTGCCAGCTCACCCGAACAGATCAATCAGCCCCAGCATTTT | TRBV18 | NA | NA | TRBJ1-5
CSARGDQGESNQPQHF | TGCAGTGCTAGAGGAGATCAGGGGGAGTCCAATCAGCCCCAGCATTTT | TRBV20-1 | TRBD1 | many | TRBJ1-5
CASSLGRANTGELFF | TGTGCCAGCAGCTTGGGGCGCGCGAACACCGGGGAGCTGTTTTTT | TRBV7-3 | NA | few | TRBJ2-2
CASSLRAIPNTGELFF | TGTGCCAGCAGCTTACGAGCGATTCCGAACACCGGGGAGCTGTTTTTT | TRBV11-2 | NA | few | TRBJ2-2
CASSPGTSGGPQETQYF | TGTGCCAGCAGCCCCGGGACTAGCGGGGGTCCCCAAGAGACCCAGTACTTC | TRBV7-2 | TRBD2 | many | TRBJ2-5
CASSSVGGYTF | TGCGCCAGCAGCTCCGTGGGTGGCTACACCTTC | TRBV4-1 | NA | many | TRBJ1-2
CASSAQGARNQPQHF | TGTGCCAGCAGCGCCCAGGGGGCCCGCAATCAGCCCCAGCATTTT | TRBV5-6 | TRBD1 | many | TRBJ1-5
CASTRGDRVNSPLHF | TGTGCCAGCACCAGGGGGGACAGGGTAAATTCACCCCTCCACTTT | TRBV9 | TRBD1 | many | TRBJ1-6
CSAFASGRGKTQYF | TGCAGTGCTTTCGCTAGCGGGAGAGGGAAGACCCAGTACTTC | TRBV20-1 | TRBD2 | many | TRBJ2-5
CASSSRGLAYEQYF | TGTGCCAGCAGCTCCAGGGGTCTCGCCTACGAGCAGTACTTC | TRBV7-2 | NA | many | TRBJ2-7
CASSFSTRNTGELFF | TGTGCCAGCAGTTTTTCGACTAGGAACACCGGGGAGCTGTTTTTT | TRBV28 | NA | few | TRBJ2-2
CASSQFSGGYNEQFF | TGTGCCAGCAGCCAATTTAGCGGAGGGTACAATGAGCAGTTCTTC | TRBV7-2 | NA | many | TRBJ2-1
CASKKGDEPQHF | TGTGCCAGTAAGAAGGGTGACGAGCCCCAGCATTTT | TRBV19 | NA | NA | TRBJ1-5
CASSFDSTIQHF | TGTGCCAGCAGCTTCGACAGTACGATCCAGCATTTT | TRBV5-5 | NA | many | TRBJ1-5
CSAYRLGGQETQYF | TGCAGTGCCTACCGACTGGGGGGACAAGAGACCCAGTACTTC | TRBV20-1 | NA | many | TRBJ2-5
CSASSPNTGELFF | TGCAGTGCTAGTAGCCCGAACACCGGGGAGCTGTTTTTT | TRBV20-1 | NA | many | TRBJ2-2
CASSQEGGQGYSPLHF | TGTGCCAGCAGCCAAGAAGGGGGACAGGGATATTCACCCCTCCACTTT | TRBV4-2 | TRBD1 | NA | TRBJ1-6
CASSQNSVPRGYTF | TGTGCCAGCAGTCAAAACTCCGTCCCGCGGGGCTACACCTTC | TRBV12-3/TRBV12-4 | NA | NA | TRBJ1-2
CASRPDGGRVHYGYTF | TGTGCCAGCCGACCGGACGGCGGAAGGGTCCACTATGGCTACACCTTC | TRBV7-8 | NA | medium-sized | TRBJ1-2
CASTPQGSSSYEQYF | TGCGCCAGCACCCCCCAGGGGTCGAGCTCCTACGAGCAGTACTTC | TRBV5-1 | NA | NA | TRBJ2-7
CAISQFSSYEQYF | TGTGCCATCAGTCAGTTCAGCTCCTACGAGCAGTACTTC | TRBV10-3 | NA | many | TRBJ2-7
CASRLRGMSTEAFF | TGTGCCAGCAGACTCAGGGGGATGAGCACTGAAGCTTTCTTT | TRBV27 | TRBD1 | many | TRBJ1-1
CASSKTYSGNTIYF | TGTGCCAGCAGCAAGACATACTCTGGAAACACCATATATTTT | TRBV6-5 | NA | many | TRBJ1-3
CASSYTTGTNEKLFF | TGTGCCAGCAGTTACACGACCGGTACTAATGAAAAACTGTTTTTT | TRBV6-5 | NA | many | TRBJ1-4
CASSQETGGYGYTF | TGTGCCAGCTCACAAGAAACAGGGGGCTATGGCTACACCTTC | TRBV18 | TRBD1 | many | TRBJ1-2
CSAGVRAQETQYF | TGCAGCGCCGGGGTTCGAGCCCAAGAGACCCAGTACTTC | TRBV29-1 | NA | many | TRBJ2-5
CASSQQWHGQYF | TGTGCCAGCAGCCAACAGTGGCACGGGCAGTACTTC | TRBV14 | NA | NA | TRBJ2-7
CAIMASWGTQETQYF | TGTGCCATCATGGCGAGTTGGGGAACCCAAGAGACCCAGTACTTC | TRBV10-3 | NA | few | TRBJ2-5
CASSDGGAPDTQYF | TGTGCCAGCAGTGATGGGGGGGCTCCCGATACGCAGTATTTT | TRBV25-1 | NA | few | TRBJ2-3
CASSLPWTTEKLFF | TGTGCCAGCAGTTTGCCATGGACAACCGAAAAACTGTTTTTT | TRBV6-2/TRBV6-3 | NA | many | TRBJ1-4
CASSPLAGLAKNIQYF | TGTGCCAGCAGTCCCCTAGCGGGGCTAGCCAAAAACATTCAGTACTTC | TRBV12-3/TRBV12-4 | TRBD2 | NA | TRBJ2-4
CASSFFRDRVTYNEQFF | TGTGCCAGCAGTTTCTTTCGGGACAGGGTAACTTACAATGAGCAGTTCTTC | TRBV28 | TRBD1 | NA | TRBJ2-1
CASRNNEQFF | TGTGCCAGCAGAAACAATGAGCAGTTCTTC | TRBV2 | NA | many | TRBJ2-1
CAGSILGNTEAFF | TGTGCCGGGTCAATTCTTGGGAACACTGAAGCTTTCTTT | TRBV11-3 | NA | many | TRBJ1-1
CACELGPADTQYF | TGTGCCTGTGAACTCGGACCAGCTGATACGCAGTATTTT | TRBV30 | NA | few | TRBJ2-3
CASSNEPDRDGEQFF | TGTGCCAGCAGCAACGAACCGGACAGGGATGGGGAGCAGTTCTTC | TRBV21-1 | NA | few | TRBJ2-1
CASSSDRGYGYTF | TGTGCCAGCAGCTCAGACAGGGGCTATGGCTACACCTTC | TRBV7-2 | TRBD1 | many | TRBJ1-2
CASKLATPNQPQHF | TGTGCCAGCAAATTAGCCACGCCAAATCAGCCCCAGCATTTT | TRBV28 | NA | medium-sized | TRBJ1-5
CSARELTGGPYYEQYF | TGCAGTGCTAGAGAGCTTACAGGAGGACCTTACTACGAGCAGTACTTC | TRBV20-1 | NA | NA | TRBJ2-7
CSAPGLAGLTSYEQYF | TGCAGTGCCCCAGGACTAGCGGGGCTAACCTCCTACGAGCAGTACTTC | TRBV20-1 | TRBD2 | many | TRBJ2-7